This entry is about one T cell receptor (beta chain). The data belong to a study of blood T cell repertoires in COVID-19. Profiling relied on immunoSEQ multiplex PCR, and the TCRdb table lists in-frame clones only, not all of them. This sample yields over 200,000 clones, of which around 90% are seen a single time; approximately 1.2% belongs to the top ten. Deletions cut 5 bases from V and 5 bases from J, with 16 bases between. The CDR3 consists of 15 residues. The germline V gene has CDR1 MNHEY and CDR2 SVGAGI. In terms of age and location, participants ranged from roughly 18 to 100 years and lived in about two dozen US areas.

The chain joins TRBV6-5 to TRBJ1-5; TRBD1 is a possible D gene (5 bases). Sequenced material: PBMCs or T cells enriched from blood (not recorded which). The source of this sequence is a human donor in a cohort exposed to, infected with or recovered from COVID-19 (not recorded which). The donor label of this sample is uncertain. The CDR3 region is CASSPAVGGHQPQHF. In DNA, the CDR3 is TGTGCCAGCAGTCCAGCGGTGGGGGGACATCAGCCCCAGCATTTT.